The clone carrying this T cell receptor beta chain was seen at least ten times. Its antigen remains unidentified. The study included ophthalmopathy patients with Clinical Activity Score at least 3, NOSPECS grade at least 4 and duration under 3 months. Diagnoses were made from clinical symptoms, serum measures (thyroxine and TRAb), thyroid ultrasound and orbital computed tomography. Germline assignment: CDR1 SEHNR and CDR2 FQNEAQ (reference sequence). The ends were cut back, 1 base at V and 6 bases at J, with 13 bases in the middle. There are 16 residues in the CDR3. This record belongs to a study of T cells in Graves' hyperthyroidism and ophthalmopathy. Researchers took RNA transcripts and amplified the TCR beta CDR3 regions from them. First-round RT-PCR with HTBI primers amplified the TCR CDR3 region. TCRdb used MiXCR to reprocess the multiplex PCR reads, holding one entry per CDR3 protein. Among approximately 430,000 distinct CDR3 sequences listed, about 14% were seen once.

Notes on the study in general: Separating ophthalmopathy from stable hyperthyroidism was achieved by a 13 V-J model. Most thyroid clonotypes with frequency above 0.001 were detected in blood.

Sequencing was carried out using blood. The sequence derives from a man aged 18 to 35 with Graves' ophthalmopathy. The V gene is TRBV7-9, the J gene TRBJ1-6; possibly TRBD1 for D (5 bases). The CDR3 region is CASSLVRNRSNSPLHF. CDR3 DNA: TGTGCCAGCAGCTTAGTCAGGAACAGGAGTAATTCACCCCTCCACTTT.